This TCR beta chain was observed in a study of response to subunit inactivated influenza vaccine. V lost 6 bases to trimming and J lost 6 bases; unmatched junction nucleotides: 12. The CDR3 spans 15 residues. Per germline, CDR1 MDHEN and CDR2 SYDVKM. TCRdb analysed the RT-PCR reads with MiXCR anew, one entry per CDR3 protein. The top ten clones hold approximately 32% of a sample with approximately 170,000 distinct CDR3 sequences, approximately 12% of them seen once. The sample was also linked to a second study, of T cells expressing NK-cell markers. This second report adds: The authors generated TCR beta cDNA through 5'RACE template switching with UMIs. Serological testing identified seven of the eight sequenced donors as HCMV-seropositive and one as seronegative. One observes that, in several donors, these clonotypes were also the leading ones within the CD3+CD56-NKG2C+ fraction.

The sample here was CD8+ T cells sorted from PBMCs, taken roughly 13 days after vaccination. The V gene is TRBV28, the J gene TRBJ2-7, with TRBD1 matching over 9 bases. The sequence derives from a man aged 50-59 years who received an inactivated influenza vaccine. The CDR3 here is CASSPPGTGYFEQYF. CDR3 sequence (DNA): TGTGCCAGCAGCCCACCCGGGACAGGGTATTTCGAGCAGTACTTC.